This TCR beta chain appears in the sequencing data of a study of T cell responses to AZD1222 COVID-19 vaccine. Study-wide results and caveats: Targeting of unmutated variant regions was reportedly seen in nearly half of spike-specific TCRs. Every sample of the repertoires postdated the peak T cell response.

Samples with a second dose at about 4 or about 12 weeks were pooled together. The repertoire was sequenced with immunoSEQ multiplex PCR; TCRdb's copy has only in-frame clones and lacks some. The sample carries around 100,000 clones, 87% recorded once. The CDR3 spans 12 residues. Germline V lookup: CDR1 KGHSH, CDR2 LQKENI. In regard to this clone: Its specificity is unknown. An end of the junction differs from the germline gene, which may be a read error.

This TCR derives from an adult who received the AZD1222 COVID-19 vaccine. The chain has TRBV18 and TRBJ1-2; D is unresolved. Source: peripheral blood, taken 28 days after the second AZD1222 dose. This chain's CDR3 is CASSPPGLEWNF. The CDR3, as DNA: TGTGCCAGCTCACCACCGGGTTTGGAGTGGAACTTC. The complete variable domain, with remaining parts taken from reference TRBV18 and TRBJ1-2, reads NAGVMQNPRHLVRRRGQEARLRCSPMKGHSHVYWYRQLPEEGLKFMVYLQKENIIDESGMPKERFSAEFPKEGPSILRIQQVVRGDSAAYFCASSPPGLEWNFGSGTRLTVV.